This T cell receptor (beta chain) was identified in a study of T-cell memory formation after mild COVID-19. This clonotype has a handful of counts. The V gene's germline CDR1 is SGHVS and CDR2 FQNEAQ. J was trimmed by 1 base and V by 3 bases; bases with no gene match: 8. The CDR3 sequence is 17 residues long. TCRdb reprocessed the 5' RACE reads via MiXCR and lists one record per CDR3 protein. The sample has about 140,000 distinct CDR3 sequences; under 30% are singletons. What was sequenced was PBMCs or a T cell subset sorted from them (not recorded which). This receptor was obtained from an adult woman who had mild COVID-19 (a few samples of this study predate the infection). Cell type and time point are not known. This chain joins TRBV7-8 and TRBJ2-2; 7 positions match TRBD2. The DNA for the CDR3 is TGTGCCAGCAGCTTGGAGGGGCCGGGAGGGAACACCGGGGAGCTGTTTTTT. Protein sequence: CASSLEGPGGNTGELFF.